Following are 22 T cell receptor beta chains from one sample sequenced in a study of OX40 agonist ivuxolimab in advanced cancers. The method was the immunoSEQ multiplex PCR assay. TCRdb took over this immuneACCESS table, retaining in-frame rearrangements with V and J assigned. Such tables are incomplete; in checked studies, under half of the missing clones stem from an unresolved V gene, and the remainder is unexplained. The sample profile shows over 15,000 clones; around 70% of them were found once. Around 26% of the sample is held by the ten biggest clonotypes. The sequenced sample was CD4+ or CD8+ T cells sorted from blood, obtained in a trial of the OX40 agonist ivuxolimab. These receptors all stem from an adult with an advanced solid tumor such as melanoma, head and neck, liver or kidney cancer.

This clone was recorded once. The rearrangement links TRBV7-2 to TRBJ2-1; 11 bases align to TRBD2. CDR1 and CDR2 (germline): SGHTA, FQGNSA. The junction had 9 bases not matched to a gene; V was cut back by 6 bases and J by 8 bases. The length of the CDR3 is 15 residues. The CDR3, as DNA: TGTGCCAGCAGATTCACTAGCGGGAGACTAGATGAGCAGTTCTTC. It encodes CASRFTSGRLDEQFF.

By share of the sample, this clone is medium-sized. V and J are TRBV18 and TRBJ2-5; D is undetermined. The CDR3 is made up of 13 amino acids. Germline V lookup: CDR1 KGHSH, CDR2 LQKENI. V dropped 3 bases and J dropped 1 base, with 6 bases sitting between them. CDR3: CASSPGFQETQYF. The CDR3 DNA reads TGTGCCAGCTCACCGGGATTCCAAGAGACCCAGTACTTC.

This clone has just a few counts. The V call is TRBV6-6, the J call TRBJ2-7; 9 nucleotides align to TRBD1. This CDR3 comprises 14 residues. CDR1 and CDR2 (germline): MNHNY, SVGAGI (reference sequence). The J segment lost 4 bases and the V segment lost 10 bases, leaving 11 bases of the junction unmatched. The CDR3 bases are TGTGCCACCTCTACCGGGACAGGGATTTACGAGCAGTACTTC. Its translation is CATSTGTGIYEQYF.

The rearrangement uses TRBV2 and TRBJ1-1; TRBD1 aligns across 10 bases. This CDR3 is built from 14 residues. Germline CDR1 and CDR2: SNHLY and FYNNEI. The junction had 5 bases not matched to a gene; V was cut back by 5 bases and J by 5 bases. The CDR3 reads CASSPGQGGTEAFF. Here the CDR3 DNA reads TGTGCCAGCAGTCCCGGACAGGGGGGAACTGAAGCTTTCTTT.

The rearrangement joins TRBV5-1 to TRBJ2-1; D might be TRBD2 (6 bases). This CDR3 region has 14 residues. Germline-derived CDR1 and CDR2 are SGHRS and YFSETQ. V was trimmed by 0 bases and J by 5 bases, leaving 9 bases between them. The CDR3 region is CASSLGAGNNEQFF. Here the CDR3 DNA reads TGCGCCAGCAGCTTGGGTGCGGGGAACAATGAGCAGTTCTTC.

The rearrangement joins TRBV4-2 to TRBJ2-1; the D gene is possibly TRBD2 (5 bases). This CDR3 is built from 14 residues. Trimming cost V 0 bases and J 8 bases, with 11 bases left between them. Germline V lookup: CDR1 LGHNA, CDR2 YNFKEQ. The CDR3 sequence is CASSQDTSLDEQFF. The CDR3 DNA is TGTGCCAGCAGCCAAGATACTAGTCTAGATGAGCAGTTCTTC.

This clone was seen only once. This chain links TRBV19 with TRBJ2-2, with D possibly being TRBD1 or TRBD2 (5 bases each). Germline V lookup: CDR1 LNHDA, CDR2 SQIVND (reference sequence). The CDR3 extends over 14 amino acids. V was clipped by 10 bases and J by 3 bases, with 15 bases between them. CDR3 DNA: TGTGCCACGGGACGTATGGACGACACCGGGGAGCTGTTTTTT. This gives the protein CATGRMDDTGELFF.

This clone has just one count. This chain joins TRBV7-9 and TRBJ1-1; TRBD1 agrees at 7 bases. V lost 5 bases to trimming and J lost 0 bases; unmatched junction nucleotides: 15. In germline, CDR1 is SEHNR, CDR2 FQNEAQ (reference sequence). The CDR3 length is 18 residues. CDR3 residues: CASSPRLDKQGMNTEAFF. The CDR3 bases are TGTGCCAGCAGCCCACGGTTAGATAAACAGGGGATGAACACTGAAGCTTTCTTT. The full variable domain, in which reference TRBV7-9 and TRBJ1-1 provide the parts outside the CDR3, is DTGVSQNPRHKITKRGQNVTFRCDPISEHNRLYWYRQTLGQGPEFLTYFQNEAQLEKSRLLSDRFSAERPKGSFSTLEIQRTEQGDSAMYLCASSPRLDKQGMNTEAFFGQGTRLTVV.

The chain is built from TRBV30 and TRBJ2-1; 9 nucleotides align to TRBD1. With 3 bases clipped from V and 4 bases from J, the junction kept 7 bases outside the gene matches. The CDR3 extends over 15 amino acids. Germline V gene lookup returns CDR1 GTSNPN and CDR2 SVGIG (reference sequence). CDR3 nucleotides: TGTGCCTGGAGGGCCCCAGGACAGGGGTACAATGAGCAGTTCTTC. Translating it yields CAWRAPGQGYNEQFF.

This sequence joins TRBV10-1 and TRBJ2-1, with 11 bases identical to TRBD2. V trimming: 6 bases; J trimming: 0 bases; junction bases outside the gene matches: 7. The CDR3 loop spans 17 amino acids. Germline V lookup: CDR1 WNHNN, CDR2 SYGVQD (reference sequence). CDR3 bases: TGCGCCAGCAGCCCCGGGACTAGCGGTAGCTCCTACAATGAGCAGTTCTTC. Translation: CASSPGTSGSSYNEQFF.

This chain connects TRBV15 to TRBJ1-5, with no clear D. The CDR3 contains 14 residues. Germline CDR1 and CDR2: LNHNV and YYDKDF (reference sequence). Trimming removed 0 bases at V and 6 bases at J, with 9 bases between. CDR3 sequence (DNA): TGTGCCACCAGCAGAGAAGCGGCGGGTCAGCCCCAGCATTTT. Translating gives CATSREAAGQPQHF.

V usage is TRBV30 and J usage is TRBJ2-7; 10 positions match TRBD2. Trimming removed 1 base from V and 3 bases from J; junction bases left unmatched: 6. This CDR3 has 15 residues. Looked up from germline, CDR1 is GTSNPN and CDR2 is SVGIG (reference sequence). The CDR3 here is CAWSGIAGGNYEQYF. The CDR3 nucleotides read TGTGCCTGGAGTGGTATAGCGGGAGGAAACTACGAGCAGTACTTC.

The chain recombines TRBV7-8 with TRBJ1-2; D gene ambiguous. The CDR3 sequence is 16 residues long. The V end was cut by 3 bases, the J end by 4 bases, with 18 bases between. Germline lookup yields CDR1 SGHVS and CDR2 FQNEAQ. CDR3 sequence (DNA): TGTGCCAGCAGCTTGCGCGTTACCCGAAAGACCTATGGCTACACCTTC. This encodes CASSLRVTRKTYGYTF.

The CDR3 reads CATSRDKGTTHEQYF. The CDR3 DNA follows: TGTGCCACCAGCAGAGATAAGGGGACAACCCACGAGCAGTACTTC. V is TRBV15 and J is TRBJ2-7; maybe TRBD1 (6 bases). This CDR3 is built from 15 residues. V dropped 0 bases and J dropped 5 bases, with 14 bases sitting between them. CDR1 LNHNV and CDR2 YYDKDF come from the germline V gene (reference sequence).

The rearrangement joins TRBV27 to TRBJ2-7; D perhaps matches TRBD1 (7 bases). The CDR3 covers 16 residues. Germline CDR1 MNHEY, CDR2 SMNVEV (reference sequence). V dropped 5 bases and J dropped 4 bases, with 21 bases sitting between them. DNA of the CDR3: TGTGCCAGCAGTCCTTCCTCAGGGGGGAGTATTTACGAGCAGTACTTC. Protein: CASSPSSGGSIYEQYF.

This chain connects TRBV4-1 to TRBJ2-5, with 8 bases lining up with TRBD1. Trimming removed 5 bases from V and 11 bases from J; junction bases left unmatched: 16. This CDR3 contains 15 residues. Germline V lookup: CDR1 MGHRA, CDR2 YSYEKL. CDR3 sequence: CASSRDRGQLGEQYF. CDR3 sequence (DNA): TGCGCCAGCAGCAGAGACAGGGGACAATTGGGGGAGCAGTACTTC.

V gene TRBV14 combines with J gene TRBJ2-1; 8 nucleotides match TRBD2. This CDR3 spans 17 amino acids. Germline-derived CDR1 and CDR2 are SGHDN and FVKESK. Unmatched junction bases numbered 9, after V lost 2 bases and J lost 3 bases. The CDR3 reads CASSQSYSGVNYNEQFF. The DNA for the CDR3 is TGTGCCAGCAGCCAATCCTATAGCGGGGTCAACTACAATGAGCAGTTCTTC.

The chain uses TRBV19 and TRBJ2-5; D unresolved. V shed 7 bases and J shed 5 bases, with 8 bases lying between them. Germline V gene sequence: CDR1 LNHDA, CDR2 SQIVND (reference sequence). This CDR3 region has 11 residues. As DNA, the CDR3 is TGTGCCAGTACCTTCGGGGAGACCCAGTACTTC. Amino acids: CASTFGETQYF.

This clone appeared a few times. Here the CDR3 DNA reads TGTGCCAGCAGTACCCCTCCACAGACGCTTAACACTGAAGCTTTCTTT. This encodes CASSTPPQTLNTEAFF. This chain joins TRBV6-6 and TRBJ1-1; no clear D. Trimming took 5 bases from V and 2 from J, leaving 18 bases between them. The CDR3 is 16 residues long. Germline CDR1 reads MNHNY; CDR2 reads SVGAGI (reference sequence).

J is TRBJ1-1 and V is TRBV7-9; tentatively, D is TRBD1 (5 bases). The V gene's germline CDR1 is SEHNR and CDR2 FQNEAQ (reference sequence). The ends were cut back, 1 base at V and 7 bases at J, with 7 bases in the middle. There are 12 residues in the CDR3. The CDR3 sequence: CASSLGGVEAFF. The CDR3 DNA sequence: TGTGCCAGCAGCTTAGGGGGGGTTGAAGCTTTCTTT.

The genes are TRBV2 and TRBJ2-3; tentatively, D is TRBD1 (6 bases). Per the germline V gene, CDR1 is SNHLY and CDR2 is FYNNEI. The CDR3 sequence is 15 residues long. V shed 10 bases and J shed 4 bases, with 21 bases lying between them. CDR3 DNA sequence: TGTGCCACCAAACAGGGAATAAGTCGAGCAGATACGCAGTATTTT. Its translation is CATKQGISRADTQYF.

This chain connects TRBV7-6 to TRBJ2-2, with no clear D. V gave up 5 bases and J gave up 0 bases, with 10 bases separating them. There are 15 residues in the CDR3. Germline V gives CDR1 SGHVS, CDR2 FNYEAQ. The CDR3 reads CASSPTAANTGELFF. In DNA form, the CDR3 reads TGTGCCAGCAGCCCCACTGCGGCGAACACCGGGGAGCTGTTTTTT.